Following are 8 T cell receptor beta chains from one sample sequenced in a study of T-cell memory formation after mild COVID-19. TCRdb ran MiXCR on the 5' RACE reads and lists one entry per CDR3 protein. Of about 400,000 distinct CDR3 sequences in the sample, approximately 18% were seen once. Sequenced material: PBMCs or a T cell subset sorted from them (not recorded which). Receptor source: a man between 18 and 35 years old who had mild COVID-19 (a few samples of this study predate the infection). Cell type and time point are not known.

This clonotype has at least ten counts. Germline and junction disagree at one end, which may indicate a read error. V usage is TRBV7-7 and J usage is TRBJ1-4; no clear D. The CDR3 is 13 amino acids. Germline CDR1 SSHAT, CDR2 FNYEAQ (reference sequence). The CDR3 DNA sequence: TGTGCTAGCAGCTTAGCCCAAGATGAAAAACTGTTTTTT. It is translated as CASSLAQDEKLFF.

This clonotype has just a few counts. This sequence joins TRBV5-8 and TRBJ1-2; 8 bases align to TRBD1. The V segment lost 5 bases and the J segment 7 bases; nucleotides outside the gene matches: 7. Germline assignment: CDR1 SGHTS and CDR2 YDEGEE. CDR3 length: 13 amino acids. In DNA, the CDR3 is TGTGCCAGCAGACGGCCAGGGGGCTCTGGCTACACCTTC. It specifies CASRRPGGSGYTF. Full variable domain (rest looked up from reference TRBV5-8 and TRBJ1-2): EAGVTQSPTHLIKTRGQQATLRCSPISGHTSVYWYQQALGLGLQFLLWYDEGEERNRGNFPPRFSGRQFPNYSSELNVNALELEDSALYLCASRRPGGSGYTFGSGTRLTVV.

The J gene is TRBJ2-7, the V gene TRBV7-9; D not certain. This CDR3 is built from 13 residues. V was trimmed by 4 bases and J by 6 bases, leaving 13 bases between them. The germline V gene has CDR1 SEHNR and CDR2 FQNEAQ (reference sequence). This CDR3 is CASSSSLGPEQYV. DNA of the CDR3: TGTGCCAGCAGCTCGTCCCTTGGGCCCGAGCAGTACGTC.

This clonotype turned up a few times. The V and J genes are TRBV4-3 and TRBJ2-5; D is perhaps TRBD2 (6 bases). The germline V gene encodes CDR1 LGHNA and CDR2 YSLEER. Trimming left V 0 bases short and J 4 bases short, with 18 bases between. This CDR3 is 17 amino acids long. CDR3 bases: TGCGCCAGCAGCCAAGATCGCGGGGACGGAGGGCGAGAGACCCAGTACTTC. Translated, it gives CASSQDRGDGGRETQYF.

In its sample, this clonotype was seen a few times. The chain is built from TRBV12-3 or TRBV12-4 and TRBJ2-3; 7 positions match TRBD2. This CDR3 is 16 amino acids long. V trimming: 5 bases; J trimming: 0 bases; junction bases outside the gene matches: 8. CDR3 residues: CASSPRGDASTDTQYF. As DNA, the CDR3 is TGTGCCAGCAGTCCCCGGGGGGACGCTAGCACAGATACGCAGTATTTT.

The rearrangement links TRBV20-1 to TRBJ2-5; no clear D. CDR3 size: 12 residues. The ends were cut back, 0 bases at V and 2 bases at J, with 4 bases in the middle. Germline V gene data show CDR1 as DFQATT and CDR2 as SNEGSKA (reference sequence). The CDR3: CSARDPQETQYF. CDR3 in DNA: TGCAGTGCTAGAGATCCGCAAGAGACCCAGTACTTC.

This clonotype was seen a few times. This chain joins TRBV13 and TRBJ1-1; D unresolved. The V end lost 4 bases, the J end lost 3 bases, and 15 bases lay between the germline ends. The CDR3 has 15 residues. Germline CDR1 and CDR2: PRHDT and FYEKMQ (reference sequence). The CDR3 here is CASSYPRGADTEAFF. The CDR3 DNA is TGTGCCAGCAGCTACCCCCGGGGAGCGGACACTGAAGCTTTCTTT.

The chain is built from TRBV4-1 and TRBJ1-2, with 12 bases matching TRBD1. This CDR3 region has 15 residues. V trimming: 3 bases; J trimming: 8 bases; junction bases outside the gene matches: 7. Germline CDR1 and CDR2: MGHRA and YSYEKL. CDR3 sequence reads: CASSQPGQGAKGYTF. DNA for the CDR3: TGCGCCAGCAGCCAGCCGGGACAGGGGGCGAAAGGCTACACCTTC.